These 8 T cell receptor beta chains were sequenced from one sample in a study of cytomegalovirus exposure and HLA in healthy donors. 60 Vbeta and 13 Jbeta primers were used in PCR. This table comes from immunoSEQ multiplex PCR, and its TCRdb copy is limited to in-frame clones, with some not included. Here the sample spans approximately 100,000 clones, around 86% being singletons. The source material was PBMCs. Source of these receptors: a woman younger than 45 in good health and CMV-seronegative.

The genes are TRBV18 and TRBJ2-5, with TRBD1 as a possible D gene (6 bases). The J call is uncertain, as TRBJ2-7 better fits the DNA end. CDR1 is KGHSH, CDR2 LQKENI, per germline. This CDR3 has 13 residues. As DNA, the CDR3 is TGTGCCAGCTCACCTGGACAGTCCTACGAGCAGTACTTC. It yields the protein CASSPGQSYEQYF.

The chain has TRBV28 and TRBJ1-5, with a weak D call TRBD1 (6 bases). Trimming removed 8 bases at V and 3 bases at J, with 11 bases between. The CDR3 covers 13 residues. From germline, CDR1 is MDHEN and CDR2 SYDVKM. The CDR3 sequence: CASSRTVNQPQHF. Here the CDR3 DNA reads TGTGCCAGCTCAAGGACAGTCAATCAGCCCCAGCATTTT. The full variable domain, with the rest looked up from reference TRBV28 and TRBJ1-5, is DVKVTQSSRYLVKRTGEKVFLECVQDMDHENMFWYRQDPGLGLRLIYFSYDVKMKEKGDIPEGYSVSREKKERFSLILESASTNQTSMYLCASSRTVNQPQHFGDGTRLSIL.

The genes are TRBV7-8 and TRBJ2-3; 9 nucleotides match TRBD2. V lost 5 bases to trimming and J lost 1 base; unmatched junction nucleotides: 4. CDR1 is SGHVS and CDR2 is FQNEAQ in the germline V gene. The CDR3 covers 15 residues. This CDR3 reads CASSSGRIGTDTQYF. The CDR3 region has the DNA TGTGCCAGCAGCAGCGGGAGGATTGGCACAGATACGCAGTATTTT.

This clone showed up just a few times. This chain links TRBV11-2 with TRBJ2-7; TRBD2 aligns across 7 bases. This CDR3 is 15 amino acids long. CDR1 is SGHAT, CDR2 FQNNGV, per germline. V was clipped by 5 bases and J by 4 bases; unmatched bases: 11. Here the CDR3 DNA reads TGTGCCAGCAGCGATAAAAGCGGGAAGACGTACGAGCAGTACTTC. Its protein product is CASSDKSGKTYEQYF.

The chain recombines TRBV5-1 with TRBJ2-1; tentative D call: TRBD1 (6 bases). V was trimmed by 1 base and J by 2 bases, leaving 7 bases between them. The V gene's germline CDR1 is SGHRS and CDR2 YFSETQ. The CDR3 runs to 14 residues. The CDR3 protein is CASSLSGAYNEQFF. CDR3 coding DNA: TGCGCCAGCAGCTTGTCAGGGGCCTACAATGAGCAGTTCTTC. Full variable domain (remainder filled in from reference TRBV5-1 and TRBJ2-1): KAGVTQTPRYLIKTRGQQVTLSCSPISGHRSVSWYQQTPGQGLQFLFEYFSETQRNKGNFPGRFSGRQFSNSRSEMNVSTLELGDSALYLCASSLSGAYNEQFFGPGTRLTVL.

This chain links TRBV5-1 with TRBJ2-7, with D maybe TRBD2 (6 bases). Per the germline V gene, CDR1 is SGHRS and CDR2 is YFSETQ. V was pared by 0 bases and J by 2 bases, with 12 bases between. The CDR3 is made up of 15 amino acids. The CDR3 reads CASSLDGGTAYEQYF. The DNA of the CDR3 is TGCGCCAGCAGCTTGGACGGCGGGACTGCCTACGAGCAGTACTTC.

This chain connects TRBV5-1 to TRBJ2-5, with 7 bases lining up with TRBD2. The V segment lost 3 bases and the J segment 3 bases; nucleotides outside the gene matches: 5. CDR1 and CDR2 from the germline V gene are SGHRS and YFSETQ. CDR3 length: 14 residues. The CDR3 nucleotides are TGCGCCAGCAGCTCCAACGCGGGAGAAGAGACCCAGTACTTC. As protein: CASSSNAGEETQYF.

This clone has more than one count but fewer than ten. This rearrangement joins TRBV2 to TRBJ1-6, with D unresolved. With 4 bases removed from V and 10 bases from J, the gap between germline ends came to 17 bases. This CDR3 is 15 amino acids long. CDR1 and CDR2 from the germline V gene are SNHLY and FYNNEI. The DNA for the CDR3 is TGTGCCAGCAGTGGAGTAGGAGGCGTTGGATCACCCCTCCACTTT. Amino acids: CASSGVGGVGSPLHF.